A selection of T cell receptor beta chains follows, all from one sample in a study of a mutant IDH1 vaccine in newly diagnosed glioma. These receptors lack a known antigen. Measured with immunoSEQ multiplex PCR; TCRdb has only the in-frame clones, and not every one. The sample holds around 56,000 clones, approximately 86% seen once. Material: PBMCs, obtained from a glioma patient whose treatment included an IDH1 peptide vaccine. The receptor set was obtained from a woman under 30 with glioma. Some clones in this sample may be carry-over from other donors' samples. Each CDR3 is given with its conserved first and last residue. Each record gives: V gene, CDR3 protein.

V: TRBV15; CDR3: CATSIDGSVTGELFF
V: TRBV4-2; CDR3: CASSPEMSGNYGYTF
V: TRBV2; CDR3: CASSVGREAPDTQYF
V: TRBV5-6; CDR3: CASSFGQGFEKLFF
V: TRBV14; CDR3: CASSQDRIGLRSDIQYF
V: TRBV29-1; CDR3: CSVDQAGGQDTQYF
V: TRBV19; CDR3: CASSMAYPPYEQYF
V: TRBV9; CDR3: CASSVGVSGGADTQYF
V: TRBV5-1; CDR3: CASRLGSSTDTQYF
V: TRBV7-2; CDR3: CASSRSGAIQETQYF